There are many counts of the clone carrying this T cell receptor (beta chain). Its antigen is not known. The data were obtained in a study of CD8 T cells in ankylosing spondylitis. As the method for making TCR beta libraries, quantitative 5'-RACE with molecular barcodes was used. TCRdb reprocessed the 5' RACE reads with MiXCR, giving one entry per CDR3 protein. Of 130,000 to 150,000 distinct CDR3 sequences in the sample, roughly 8.3% are singletons; the top ten hold 6% to 9.5%. Findings of the study overall: In the blood and synovial fluid of reactive arthritis, some motif variants had been previously reported. With a CD8+ phenotype, disease-linked clones were relatively rare in peripheral blood. Reported data indicate significant enrichment of disease-linked clones within matched ankylosing spondylitis synovial fluid.

Germline CDR1 and CDR2: SGHRS and YFSETQ. The V gene lost 4 bases and the J gene lost 1 base, with 8 bases spanning the gap. This CDR3 comprises 13 residues. The chain is built from TRBV5-1 and TRBJ1-1; D is ambiguous. This clonotype was sampled from a male donor with ankylosing spondylitis. Sequencing was done on a sample of synovial fluid, either unsorted or a sorted T cell fraction (not recorded which). CDR3 DNA: TGCGCCAGCAGCCTTATCGGGAACACTGAAGCTTTCTTT. It encodes CASSLIGNTEAFF.